The 18 T cell receptor beta chains reported below all come from one sample, sequenced in a study of PD-1 blockade in classical Hodgkin lymphoma (dated by TCRdb to the early 2020s). The library was made by the immunoSEQ multiplex PCR assay. In TCRdb, the immuneACCESS table is reduced to in-frame sequences with V and J assigned. These tables do not hold every clone; where another copy was compared, an unresolved V gene accounts for under half, and the others remain unexplained. The sample has around 65,000 clones on record, roughly 85% of them singletons. Of the sample, roughly 8.1% falls within the top ten clones. Reading the label with the study, this specimen's time point is: cycle 4 day 1 (C4D1), after more than five weeks of nivolumab. Every trial patient had relapsed after autologous stem cell transplantation, and cohorts A, B and C differed in prior brentuximab vedotin exposure. The starting material was peripheral blood mononuclear cells (PBMCs), obtained before the fourth cycle of nivolumab. Source of these receptors: a human donor with classical Hodgkin lymphoma.

This clone was picked up one time. The V and J genes are TRBV5-1 and TRBJ1-4; no reliable D call. With 3 bases removed from V and 3 bases from J, the gap between germline ends came to 6 bases. This CDR3 has 13 residues. Germline V gene lookup returns CDR1 SGHRS and CDR2 YFSETQ. This CDR3 is CASSSGPNEKLFF. As DNA, the CDR3 is TGCGCCAGCAGCTCTGGACCTAATGAAAAACTGTTTTTT.

The gene calls are TRBV7-2 and TRBJ2-3; TRBD2 matches at 8 bases. The CDR3 covers 18 residues. The germline CDR1 and CDR2 sequences are SGHTA and FQGNSA. V trimming: 2 bases; J trimming: 1 base; junction bases outside the gene matches: 11. The CDR3 DNA follows: TGTGCCAGCAGCTTACGGCCACCTCGGGGGGGCGGCACAGATACGCAGTATTTT. It encodes CASSLRPPRGGGTDTQYF.

V gene TRBV5-1 combines with J gene TRBJ2-3; TRBD1 or TRBD2 may be the D gene (6 bases each). This CDR3 has 17 amino acids. The germline CDR1 and CDR2 sequences are SGHRS and YFSETQ. The V and J ends lost 0 bases and 2 bases respectively, with 16 bases between them. The CDR3 region is CASSLGARGADTDTQYF. The CDR3 nucleotides are TGCGCCAGCAGCTTGGGCGCGAGGGGGGCGGACACAGATACGCAGTATTTT. Drawing the rest from reference TRBV5-1 and TRBJ2-3, the complete variable domain is KAGVTQTPRYLIKTRGQQVTLSCSPISGHRSVSWYQQTPGQGLQFLFEYFSETQRNKGNFPGRFSGRQFSNSRSEMNVSTLELGDSALYLCASSLGARGADTDTQYFGPGTRLTVL.

The chain couples TRBV5-4 to TRBJ1-3; D call uncertain. Germline CDR1 reads SGHNT; CDR2 reads YYREEE (reference sequence). This CDR3 has 12 residues. The V gene lost 0 bases and the J gene lost 4 bases, with 2 bases spanning the gap. CDR3 protein: CASSLGGNTIYF. CDR3 DNA: TGTGCCAGCAGCTTGGGAGGAAACACCATATATTTT. Filled out from reference TRBV5-4 and TRBJ1-3, the complete variable domain reads ETGVTQSPTHLIKTRGQQVTLRCSSQSGHNTVSWYQQALGQGPQFIFQYYREEENGRGNFPPRFSGLQFPNYSSELNVNALELDDSALYLCASSLGGNTIYFGEGSWLTVV.

The chain employs TRBV5-4 and TRBJ2-7, with D maybe TRBD2 (6 bases). Trimming took 9 bases from V and 6 from J, leaving 34 bases between them. This CDR3 contains 18 residues. Germline V gives CDR1 SGHNT, CDR2 YYREEE (reference sequence). The CDR3 sequence: CATQPPQLGRGSKREQYF. For the CDR3, the DNA is TGTGCCACCCAACCCCCGCAATTAGGTCGGGGGAGTAAGCGCGAGCAGTACTTC.

The rearrangement links TRBV18 to TRBJ1-3; 10 bases align to TRBD1. CDR3 length equals 17 residues. From germline, CDR1 is KGHSH and CDR2 LQKENI. V shed 2 bases and J 2 bases; nucleotides not matched to a gene: 6. The CDR3 sequence is CASSPIGDRGPGNTIYF. The CDR3 DNA follows: TGTGCCAGCTCACCAATAGGCGACAGGGGGCCTGGAAACACCATATATTTT.

V usage is TRBV6-5 and J usage is TRBJ2-5; D not certain. The CDR3 has 12 amino acids. V dropped 8 bases and J dropped 2 bases, with 9 bases sitting between them. Germline lookup yields CDR1 MNHEY and CDR2 SVGAGI. Written as DNA, the CDR3 is TGTGCCAGCTCGGGCCCACAAGAGACCCAGTACTTC. This gives the protein CASSGPQETQYF.

The gene calls are TRBV10-3 and TRBJ2-5, with a possible D match to TRBD2 (7 bases). V lost 10 bases and J 2 bases, leaving 20 bases between the germline ends. The CDR3 is 15 amino acids. Germline loops: CDR1 ENHRY, CDR2 SYGVKD. The CDR3 reads CATRGGAVGQETQYF. CDR3 coding DNA: TGTGCCACGAGAGGGGGGGCTGTAGGGCAAGAGACCCAGTACTTC.

V and J are TRBV18 and TRBJ2-7, with D possibly being TRBD1 or TRBD2 (5 bases each). Deletions cut 6 bases from V and 5 bases from J, with 17 bases between. Germline CDR1 reads KGHSH; CDR2 reads LQKENI. CDR3 length: 14 residues. Written as DNA, the CDR3 is TGTGCCAGCTCCCCAGGCTCCGGGACCCACGAGCAGTACTTC. Protein: CASSPGSGTHEQYF.

The V gene is TRBV28, the J gene TRBJ2-7, with a weak D call TRBD1 (5 bases). CDR3 size: 15 residues. Trimming cost V 4 bases and J 3 bases, with 16 bases left between them. The germline V gene encodes CDR1 MDHEN and CDR2 SYDVKM. The CDR3 DNA reads as TGTGCCAGCAGTTCCCTTGGGGCAGGGCACTACGAGCAGTACTTC. It yields the protein CASSSLGAGHYEQYF.

The V call is TRBV18, the J call TRBJ1-2, with D perhaps matching TRBD1 (6 bases). CDR3 length equals 12 residues. The V and J ends lost 2 bases and 13 bases respectively, with 14 bases between them. Germline assignment: CDR1 KGHSH and CDR2 LQKENI. CDR3 region: CASSPLREGVTF. DNA of the CDR3: TGTGCCAGCTCACCATTAAGGGAGGGGGTCACCTTC.

The chain is built from TRBV25-1 and TRBJ1-2; the D gene is possibly TRBD1 (5 bases). The CDR3 loop spans 15 amino acids. V was shortened by 4 bases and J by 11 bases, with 23 bases between the two germline ends. Germline-derived CDR1 and CDR2 are MGHDK and SYGVNS. The CDR3 is CASSADNSRVPLYTF. The CDR3 DNA follows: TGTGCCAGCAGTGCGGACAACTCTCGAGTCCCATTGTACACCTTC.

This clone occurred once. The chain carries TRBV6-6 and TRBJ1-1; 7 bases fit TRBD1. The CDR3 is made up of 15 amino acids. V was clipped by 6 bases and J by 1 base; unmatched bases: 8. Germline CDR1 MNHNY, CDR2 SVGAGI (reference sequence). The CDR3 region is CASSWVGQENTEAFF. For the CDR3, the DNA is TGTGCCAGCAGCTGGGTAGGACAGGAGAACACTGAAGCTTTCTTT.

This chain's CDR3 is CASSLYRDRENSPLHF. The CDR3 DNA reads TGTGCCAGCAGCCTTTATCGTGACCGGGAAAATTCACCCCTCCACTTT. The chain has TRBV7-6 and TRBJ1-6; D is uncertain. Trimming stripped 5 bases from V and 7 bases from J, with 18 bases between. The length of the CDR3 is 16 residues. The germline CDR1 and CDR2 sequences are SGHVS and FNYEAQ.

The chain links TRBV5-1 to TRBJ1-1; D is ambiguous. Germline V gives CDR1 SGHRS, CDR2 YFSETQ. Trimming left V 2 bases short and J 7 bases short, with 12 bases between. The CDR3 loop spans 13 amino acids. CDR3 amino acids: CASSFLMGNEAFF. The CDR3 coding sequence is TGCGCCAGCAGCTTCTTGATGGGAAATGAAGCTTTCTTT.

The chain links TRBV15 to TRBJ2-3; 9 bases fit TRBD2. The germline gives CDR1 LNHNV, CDR2 YYDKDF (reference sequence). The CDR3 runs 17 residues. Trimming at V came to 5 bases and at J to 5 bases, leaving 14 bases not matched to a gene. The CDR3, as DNA: TGTGCCACCAGCCTGGTCGGAGGCGGGGGGGGCCGAGATACGCAGTATTTT. Translating gives CATSLVGGGGGRDTQYF.

The gene calls are TRBV7-3 and TRBJ2-7; tentatively, D is TRBD2 (6 bases). Germline CDR1 and CDR2: SGHTA and FQGTGA. The CDR3 extends over 15 amino acids. V was cut by 2 bases and J by 3 bases, with 14 bases left in between. DNA for the CDR3: TGTGCCAGCAGCTTAGCCCTGGCGCGGGGCTACGAGCAGTACTTC. The encoded protein is CASSLALARGYEQYF. The entire variable domain, with the rest obtained from reference TRBV7-3 and TRBJ2-7, is as follows: GAGVSQTPSNKVTEKGKYVELRCDPISGHTALYWYRQSLGQGPEFLIYFQGTGAADDSGLPNDRFFAVRPEGSVSTLKIQRTERGDSAVYLCASSLALARGYEQYFGPGTRLTVT.

This chain uses TRBV29-1 with TRBJ1-1; 7 nucleotides match TRBD1. Trimming cost V 3 bases and J 8 bases; bases outside gene matches: 9. Germline V gene sequence: CDR1 SQVTM, CDR2 ANQGSEA. CDR3 length equals 13 residues. The CDR3 region is CSVEVDRSREAFF. The CDR3 coding sequence is TGCAGCGTTGAGGTGGACAGGTCTCGGGAAGCTTTCTTT.